This entry is about one T cell receptor beta chain. Its antigen is not known. Germline assignment: CDR1 KGHSH and CDR2 LQKENI. This CDR3 has 14 residues. The V and J ends lost 2 bases and 2 bases respectively, with 9 bases between them. The record originates from a study of OX40 agonist ivuxolimab in advanced cancers. Points from the study as a whole: Determination of antigen specificity was not performed for the expanded peripheral T cells.

TCRdb's table, derived via immunoSEQ multiplex PCR, lists solely in-frame clones and lacks some. The data show tens of thousands of clones, more than 80% seen once. The receptor was derived from an adult with an advanced solid tumor such as melanoma, head and neck, liver or kidney cancer. This specimen consisted of CD4+ or CD8+ T cells sorted from blood, obtained in a trial of the OX40 agonist ivuxolimab. V is TRBV18 and J is TRBJ1-2; D perhaps matches TRBD1 (5 bases). CDR3 sequence: CASSPGAGNYGYTF. The CDR3 DNA reads TGTGCCAGCTCACCAGGGGCGGGGAACTATGGCTACACCTTC.